This T cell receptor beta chain appears in the sequencing data of a study of response to subunit inactivated influenza vaccine. The germline V gene has CDR1 SGHTA and CDR2 FQGNSA. V lost 5 bases, J lost 4 bases, and 16 bases lay in between. The CDR3 runs to 15 residues. MiXCR was run by TCRdb on the RT-PCR reads, yielding one entry per CDR3 protein. The sample holds around 750,000 distinct CDR3 sequences, around 20% seen once. Sample: PBMCs from blood, taken approximately 5 days after vaccination. This chain uses TRBV7-2 with TRBJ2-3, with a weak D call TRBD2 (6 bases). This TCR came from a man between 45 and 60 years old who received an inactivated influenza vaccine. The CDR3 nucleotides read TGTGCCAGCAGCCCGGACGCGGGATCGGCAGATACGCAGTATTTT. Protein: CASSPDAGSADTQYF.